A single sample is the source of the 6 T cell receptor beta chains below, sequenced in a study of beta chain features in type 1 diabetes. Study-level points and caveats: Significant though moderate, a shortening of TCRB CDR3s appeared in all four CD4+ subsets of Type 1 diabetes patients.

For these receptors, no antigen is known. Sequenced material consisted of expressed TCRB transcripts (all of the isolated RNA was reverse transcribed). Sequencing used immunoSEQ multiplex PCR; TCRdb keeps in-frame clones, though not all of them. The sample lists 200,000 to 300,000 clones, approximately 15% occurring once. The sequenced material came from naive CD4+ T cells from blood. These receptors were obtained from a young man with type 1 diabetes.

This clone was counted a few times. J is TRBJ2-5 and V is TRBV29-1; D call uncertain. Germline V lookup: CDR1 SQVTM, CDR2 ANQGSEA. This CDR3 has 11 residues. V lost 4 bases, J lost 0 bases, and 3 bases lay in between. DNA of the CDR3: TGCAGCGTTGTCAACCAAGAGACCCAGTACTTC. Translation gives CSVVNQETQYF.

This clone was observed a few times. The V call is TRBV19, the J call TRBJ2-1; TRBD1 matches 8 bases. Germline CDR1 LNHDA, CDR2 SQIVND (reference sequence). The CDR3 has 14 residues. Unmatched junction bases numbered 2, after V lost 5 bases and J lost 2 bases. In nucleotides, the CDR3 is TGTGCCAGTAGTCAGGGGGCGGCCTACAATGAGCAGTTCTTC. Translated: CASSQGAAYNEQFF.

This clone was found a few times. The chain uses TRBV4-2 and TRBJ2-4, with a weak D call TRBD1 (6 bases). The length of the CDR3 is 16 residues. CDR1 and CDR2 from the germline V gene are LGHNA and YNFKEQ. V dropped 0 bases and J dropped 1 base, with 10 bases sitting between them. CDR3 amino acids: CASSQDRGPAKNIQYF. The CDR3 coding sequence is TGTGCCAGCAGCCAAGACAGGGGCCCGGCCAAAAACATTCAGTACTTC.

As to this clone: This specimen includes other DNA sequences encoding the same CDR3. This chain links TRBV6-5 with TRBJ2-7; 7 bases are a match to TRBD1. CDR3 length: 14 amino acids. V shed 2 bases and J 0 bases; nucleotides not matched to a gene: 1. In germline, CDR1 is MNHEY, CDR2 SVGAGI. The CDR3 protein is CASSYRDSSYEQYF. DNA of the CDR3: TGTGCCAGCAGTTACCGGGACAGCTCCTACGAGCAGTACTTC.

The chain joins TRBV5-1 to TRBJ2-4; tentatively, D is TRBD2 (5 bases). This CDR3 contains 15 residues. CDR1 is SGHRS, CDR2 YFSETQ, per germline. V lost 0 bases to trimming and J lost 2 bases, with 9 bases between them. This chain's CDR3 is CASSLASGSKNIQYF. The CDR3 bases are TGCGCCAGCAGCTTGGCCTCGGGGTCCAAAAACATTCAGTACTTC. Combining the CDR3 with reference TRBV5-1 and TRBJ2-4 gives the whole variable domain KAGVTQTPRYLIKTRGQQVTLSCSPISGHRSVSWYQQTPGQGLQFLFEYFSETQRNKGNFPGRFSGRQFSNSRSEMNVSTLELGDSALYLCASSLASGSKNIQYFGAGTRLSVL.

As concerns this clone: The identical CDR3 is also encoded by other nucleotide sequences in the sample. The CDR3 bases are TGTGCCAGCAGTGGCGGGGGAAACCAAGAGACCCAGTACTTC. This translates into CASSGGGNQETQYF. The chain has TRBV6-1 and TRBJ2-5, with 7 bases aligning to TRBD2. The CDR3 sequence is 14 residues long. Germline CDR1 MNHNS, CDR2 SASEGT. Trimming at V came to 4 bases and at J to 0 bases, leaving 2 bases not matched to a gene.